This TCR beta chain is drawn from a study of T cell changes during pregnancy in multiple sclerosis. The CDR3 extends over 14 amino acids. V trimming: 6 bases; J trimming: 1 base; junction bases outside the gene matches: 3. Germline V gives CDR1 SNHLY, CDR2 FYNNEI. Profiled with immunoSEQ multiplex PCR; TCRdb holds only in-frame clones, not every one. The data hold 45,000 to 55,000 clones, with 88% observed a single time. This clone was seen more than once but under ten times. The genes are TRBV2 and TRBJ1-5; 7 positions agree with TRBD1. The material was CD4+ T cells from peripheral blood mononuclear cells, obtained in the second trimester of pregnancy. The sequence was collected from a female donor with multiple sclerosis, enrolled in a pregnancy study. The CDR3 protein is CASRTGLSNQPQHF. In nucleotides, the CDR3 is TGTGCCAGCAGGACAGGGTTAAGCAATCAGCCCCAGCATTTT.